The source of this T cell receptor (beta chain) is a study of T cell responses to AZD1222 COVID-19 vaccine. Background on the study: Analysis merged second doses at about 4 or about 12 weeks. Study observations and caveats: The study sampled repertoires only after the peak T cell response. Two AZD1222 doses significantly raised spike-specific TCR breadth and depth over controls.

V shed 5 bases and J 3 bases; nucleotides not matched to a gene: 6. The germline gives CDR1 MNHEY, CDR2 SMNVEV (reference sequence). The CDR3 has 15 residues. Details on this clone: Antigen unknown.

Sequencing was performed with immunoSEQ multiplex PCR; in TCRdb, only in-frame clones are kept and a portion is missing. This sample has roughly 92,000 clones; 90% occur once, and the top ten carry 8.4%. This clonotype was sampled from an adult in good health. The chain recombines TRBV27 with TRBJ1-2, with TRBD1 identical over 10 bases. The sequencing here drew on peripheral blood, taken on day 0 of AZD1222 vaccination. CDR3 sequence reads: CASSGWTGGYYGYTF. As DNA, the CDR3 is TGTGCCAGCAGTGGATGGACAGGGGGATACTATGGCTACACCTTC.